The 10 T cell receptor beta chains presented below share a single source sample, sequenced in a study of T cells in Graves' hyperthyroidism and ophthalmopathy. RNA transcripts served as the template for amplifying TCR beta CDR3 regions. HTBI primers were the set used in a first-round RT-PCR of the TCR CDR3. TCRdb reprocessed the multiplex PCR reads via MiXCR and lists one record per CDR3 protein. The sample lists about 420,000 distinct CDR3 sequences; about 13% were seen once. The sequenced material came from blood. These receptors came from a woman under 30 with Graves' hyperthyroidism.

This clonotype has ten or more counts. V gene TRBV11-3 combines with J gene TRBJ2-3, with D unresolved. Trimming removed 3 bases at V and 0 bases at J, with 10 bases between. The CDR3 contains 15 residues. Germline values: CDR1 SGHNT, CDR2 YENEEA. This CDR3 is CASSFGVGSTDTQYF. CDR3 coding DNA: TGTGCCAGCAGCTTTGGGGTTGGGAGCACAGATACGCAGTATTTT.

This clonotype was recorded many times. The chain combines TRBV20-1 with TRBJ2-7; D unresolved. V was trimmed by 6 bases and J by 2 bases, leaving 20 bases between them. The CDR3 spans 15 residues. CDR1 is DFQATT, CDR2 SNEGSKA, per germline (reference sequence). The CDR3 spells CSAQRVGLDPYEQYF. CDR3 in DNA: TGCAGTGCCCAACGGGTGGGTCTCGATCCCTACGAGCAGTACTTC.

This clonotype was seen a few times. The genes are TRBV15 and TRBJ2-5, with TRBD1 matching over 7 bases. Germline V gives CDR1 LNHNV, CDR2 YYDKDF (reference sequence). This CDR3 has 13 amino acids. V lost 9 bases and J lost 1; bases outside the gene matches: 5. CDR3 sequence: CATQQGSQETQYF. CDR3 nucleotides: TGTGCCACTCAACAGGGGTCCCAAGAGACCCAGTACTTC.

The table lists this clonotype with many counts. The chain uses TRBV6-6 and TRBJ1-2; tentative D call: TRBD1 (5 bases). CDR1 is MNHNY, CDR2 SVGAGI, per germline (reference sequence). The CDR3 length is 16 residues. V lost 2 bases and J lost 8, with 21 bases in between. The CDR3 coding sequence is TGTGCCAGCAGTTACGGGGCCCCCGGGTCTACGGGAGGCTACACCTTC. Its translation: CASSYGAPGSTGGYTF.

This clonotype was observed at least ten times. V is TRBV11-2 and J is TRBJ2-1; D gene ambiguous. Trimming cost V 6 bases and J 13 bases, with 19 bases left between them. The CDR3 is 13 residues long. CDR1 SGHAT and CDR2 FQNNGV come from the germline V gene. As DNA, the CDR3 is TGTGCCAGCAGATCCAATCGCCTTACAAAACAGTTCTTC. Amino acid sequence: CASRSNRLTKQFF.

This clonotype occurred many times. This rearrangement joins TRBV29-1 to TRBJ2-1; D gene ambiguous. CDR3 length equals 15 residues. The V gene lost 1 base and the J gene lost 0 bases, with 10 bases spanning the gap. Germline CDR1 reads SQVTM; CDR2 reads ANQGSEA. The CDR3 DNA reads TGCAGCGTTGAAGCTCAGGCGAGCTCCTACAATGAGCAGTTCTTC. This gives the protein CSVEAQASSYNEQFF.

This clonotype showed up just a few times. One end of the junction fails to match germline, which may point to a read error. V usage is TRBV6-1 and J usage is TRBJ2-7; no firm D call. The CDR3 has 13 residues. Germline V lookup: CDR1 MNHNS, CDR2 SASEGT. CDR3 nucleotides: TGTGCCAGCAGTGACGAGCTCCACTACGGGCAGTACTTC. Translating it yields CASSDELHYGQYF.

The chain uses TRBV4-1 and TRBJ2-7; D call uncertain. The length of the CDR3 is 15 residues. Germline V lookup: CDR1 MGHRA, CDR2 YSYEKL. Trimming shortened V by 0 bases and J by 3 bases, and 12 bases separated the two germline ends. CDR3 in DNA: TGCGCCAGCAGCCAAGATGAGGCGGATCTCTACGAGCAGTACTTC. Encoded protein: CASSQDEADLYEQYF.

This clonotype occurred a few times. This chain connects TRBV7-9 to TRBJ2-7, with D hard to call. The CDR3 sequence is 18 residues long. The germline gives CDR1 SEHNR, CDR2 FQNEAQ (reference sequence). Trimming took off 0 bases at V and 3 bases at J, with 21 bases between the two ends. This CDR3 is CASSLAARSSWASYEQYV. CDR3 coding DNA: TGTGCCAGCAGCTTAGCGGCCCGGAGCAGTTGGGCGAGCTACGAGCAGTACGTC.

This chain joins TRBV27 and TRBJ2-1; D not resolved. The ends were cut back, 7 bases at V and 6 bases at J, with 13 bases in the middle. Germline V gives CDR1 MNHEY, CDR2 SMNVEV (reference sequence). The CDR3 has 13 residues. In DNA, the CDR3 is TGTGCCAGCACGCCAGGAGTACTCAATGAGCAGTTCTTC. As protein: CASTPGVLNEQFF.